These 27 T cell receptor beta chains originate from one sample sequenced in a study of cytomegalovirus exposure and HLA in healthy donors. This PCR relied on a set of 60 Vbeta primers and 13 Jbeta primers. Sequencing was performed with immunoSEQ multiplex PCR; in TCRdb, only in-frame clones are kept and a portion is missing. The sample table sets out 130,000 to 150,000 clones. Sequenced: PBMCs. These receptors came from a man between 40 and 49 years old in good health and CMV-seronegative.

The chain recombines TRBV6-5 with TRBJ1-1; D possibly corresponds to TRBD1 (6 bases). The germline gives CDR1 MNHEY, CDR2 SVGAGI. CDR3 length: 13 residues. Between the trimmed V and J ends, which lost 6 bases and 3 bases, there was a span of 11 bases. For the CDR3, the DNA is TGTGCCAGCAGCAGGGGATTTGACACTGAAGCTTTCTTT. This codes for CASSRGFDTEAFF.

The chain carries TRBV19 and TRBJ1-1, with TRBD1 identical over 9 bases. V trimming: 4 bases; J trimming: 7 bases; junction bases outside the gene matches: 4. This CDR3 is 13 amino acids long. CDR1 and CDR2 from the germline V gene are LNHDA and SQIVND (reference sequence). CDR3 sequence: CASSRDRASEAFF. Here the CDR3 DNA reads TGTGCCAGTAGTAGGGACAGGGCAAGTGAAGCTTTCTTT.

The chain links TRBV7-6 to TRBJ2-7, with 9 bases identical to TRBD2. The germline V gene encodes CDR1 SGHVS and CDR2 FNYEAQ. This CDR3 spans 15 amino acids. Unmatched junction bases numbered 9, after V lost 5 bases and J lost 4 bases. In DNA, the CDR3 is TGTGCCAGCAGCGAGCGACTGAGCGGGGGGTACGAGCAGTACTTC. Its protein is CASSERLSGGYEQYF.

V and J are TRBV5-4 and TRBJ2-3; D is perhaps TRBD1 (5 bases). V shed 5 bases and J shed 0 bases, with 13 bases lying between them. The CDR3 is made up of 15 amino acids. CDR1 and CDR2 (germline): SGHNT, YYREEE (reference sequence). The CDR3 DNA reads as TGTGCCAGCAGGCCCGGTGGGGCTAGCACAGATACGCAGTATTTT. It yields the protein CASRPGGASTDTQYF.

V usage is TRBV5-4 and J usage is TRBJ2-7; possible D gene TRBD2, 6 bases. Germline V gene sequence: CDR1 SGHNT, CDR2 YYREEE (reference sequence). With 4 bases removed from V and 3 bases from J, the gap between germline ends came to 20 bases. There are 16 residues in the CDR3. The CDR3 reads CASSPDGSGVVYEQYF. CDR3 DNA: TGTGCCAGCAGCCCGGACGGGTCGGGGGTGGTCTACGAGCAGTACTTC.

The rearrangement links TRBV4-3 to TRBJ1-3; D may be TRBD1 (5 bases). The V gene lost 4 bases and the J gene lost 2 bases, with 12 bases spanning the gap. Germline CDR1 and CDR2: LGHNA and YSLEER. CDR3 size: 15 residues. The CDR3 loop is CASSPEGGAGNTIYF. The CDR3 DNA sequence: TGCGCCAGCAGCCCCGAAGGAGGGGCTGGAAACACCATATATTTT.

This chain uses TRBV11-2 with TRBJ2-2, with 8 bases that match TRBD1. The germline V gene encodes CDR1 SGHAT and CDR2 FQNNGV. The CDR3 contains 17 residues. J lost 1 base, V lost 6 bases, and 10 bases had no gene match. CDR3 loop: CASSDRGWMGNTGELFF. CDR3 in DNA: TGTGCCAGCAGTGACAGGGGCTGGATGGGGAACACCGGGGAGCTGTTTTTT.

This rearrangement joins TRBV5-6 to TRBJ1-2; D gene unclear. The length of the CDR3 is 13 residues. Germline CDR1 is SGHDT and CDR2 is YYEEEE. The V gene lost 1 base and the J gene lost 4 bases, with 8 bases spanning the gap. Here the CDR3 reads CASSLTSLYGYTF. CDR3 nucleotide sequence: TGTGCCAGCAGCTTGACAAGTCTCTATGGCTACACCTTC. The entire variable domain, with the rest obtained from reference TRBV5-6 and TRBJ1-2, is as follows: DAGVTQSPTHLIKTRGQQVTLRCSPKSGHDTVSWYQQALGQGPQFIFQYYEEEERQRGNFPDRFSGHQFPNYSSELNVNALLLGDSALYLCASSLTSLYGYTFGSGTRLTVV.

J is TRBJ2-5 and V is TRBV4-2; 15 nucleotides agree with TRBD2. The germline V gene has CDR1 LGHNA and CDR2 YNFKEQ. This CDR3 is built from 16 residues. V was clipped by 2 bases and J by 5 bases; unmatched bases: 3. CDR3 nucleotides: TGTGCCAGCAGCCAACCCGGGACTAGCGGGGGGGAGACCCAGTACTTC. This gives the protein CASSQPGTSGGETQYF.

The chain combines TRBV10-1 with TRBJ1-4; 10 nucleotides match TRBD1. Germline trimming cut 2 bases from V and 6 bases from J; bases unmatched to any gene: 3. CDR3 length: 15 residues. The germline gives CDR1 WNHNN, CDR2 SYGVQD (reference sequence). The CDR3 loop is CASSEGTGVDEKLFF. DNA of the CDR3: TGCGCCAGCAGTGAGGGGACAGGGGTGGATGAAAAACTGTTTTTT.

The chain is built from TRBV6-6 and TRBJ2-7; TRBD1 matches 7 bases. From germline, CDR1 is MNHNY and CDR2 SVGAGI (reference sequence). CDR3 length: 14 residues. Losses at the gene ends were 4 bases for V and 2 bases for J; bases not matched to a gene: 5. The CDR3 region is CASSSIGQAYEQYF. CDR3 sequence (DNA): TGTGCCAGCAGTTCCATCGGACAGGCCTACGAGCAGTACTTC.

The chain uses TRBV2 and TRBJ1-1, with D unclear. V was cut by 6 bases and J by 7 bases, with 12 bases left in between. This CDR3 comprises 12 residues. CDR1 is SNHLY, CDR2 FYNNEI, per germline. The CDR3 coding sequence is TGTGCCAGCAGGGAGCCTAATCTTGAAGCTTTCTTT. Translated, it gives CASREPNLEAFF.

The chain uses TRBV5-4 and TRBJ2-1, with D possibly being TRBD2 (6 bases). Looked up from germline, CDR1 is SGHNT and CDR2 is YYREEE (reference sequence). V shed 1 base and J shed 6 bases, with 8 bases lying between them. The CDR3 has 13 residues. Here the CDR3 DNA reads TGTGCCAGCAGCTTGTACGGGGGCAATGAGCAGTTCTTC. Translating it yields CASSLYGGNEQFF.

The CDR3 DNA sequence: TGTGCCAGCAGTTACCGGCAGGGAAATTCACCCCTCCACTTT. It yields the protein CASSYRQGNSPLHF. This chain connects TRBV6-5 to TRBJ1-6, with a tentative D call TRBD1 (5 bases). V shed 2 bases and J shed 7 bases, with 9 bases lying between them. This CDR3 is 14 amino acids long. Per the germline V gene, CDR1 is MNHEY and CDR2 is SVGAGI.

The V gene is TRBV28, the J gene TRBJ1-2; D is unclear. With 2 bases removed from V and 1 base from J, the gap between germline ends came to 5 bases. The germline V gene has CDR1 MDHEN and CDR2 SYDVKM. The CDR3 has 13 residues. The CDR3 region has the DNA TGTGCCAGCAGTTTACGGGGTAACTATGGCTACACCTTC. As protein: CASSLRGNYGYTF.

The chain links TRBV7-2 to TRBJ1-3, with TRBD1 matching over 7 bases. The germline V gene has CDR1 SGHTA and CDR2 FQGNSA. CDR3 length: 16 amino acids. With V trimmed by 2 bases and J by 1 base, 5 bases remained unmatched. CDR3 region: CASSLSGGSSGNTIYF. Here the CDR3 DNA reads TGTGCCAGCAGCTTATCAGGGGGGAGTTCTGGAAACACCATATATTTT.

V and J are TRBV2 and TRBJ2-4, with TRBD1 matching 9 bases. CDR3 length equals 11 residues. The J segment lost 14 bases and the V segment lost 7 bases, leaving 6 bases of the junction unmatched. Germline V CDR1 and CDR2: SNHLY, FYNNEI. The CDR3 spells CASITRDREYF. The CDR3 nucleotides read TGTGCCAGCATCACCCGGGACAGGGAGTACTTC.

This chain joins TRBV27 and TRBJ1-6; D gene ambiguous. The CDR3 has 13 residues. Trimming took off 5 bases at V and 9 bases at J, with 11 bases between the two ends. Germline V gene data show CDR1 as MNHEY and CDR2 as SMNVEV (reference sequence). CDR3 DNA sequence: TGTGCCAGCAGTCCTGGAGTGGCTTCACCCCTCCACTTT. This encodes CASSPGVASPLHF.

The DNA for the CDR3 is TGTGCCAGCAGTCGGGGGGCAGTTCAAGAGACCCAGTACTTC. It codes for CASSRGAVQETQYF. The chain has TRBV6-5 and TRBJ2-5; perhaps TRBD2 as D (7 bases). The CDR3 loop spans 14 amino acids. V dropped 5 bases and J dropped 2 bases, with 12 bases sitting between them. Germline lookup yields CDR1 MNHEY and CDR2 SVGAGI.

This chain joins TRBV6-5 and TRBJ2-7, with D hard to call. Trimming took 3 bases from V and 6 from J, leaving 15 bases between them. Germline assignment: CDR1 MNHEY and CDR2 SVGAGI. This CDR3 region has 14 residues. The CDR3 DNA reads as TGTGCCAGCAGTTATAACCAACTCAACGGCGAGCAGTACTTC. Translating it yields CASSYNQLNGEQYF.

The CDR3 DNA sequence: TGTGCCATCAGTGAGTTGGGTGGTCCCGACAGCGAGCAGTACTTC. This codes for CAISELGGPDSEQYF. The chain combines TRBV10-3 with TRBJ2-7; D perhaps matches TRBD1 (5 bases). Germline V CDR1 and CDR2: ENHRY, SYGVKD. V was clipped by 1 base and J by 6 bases, with 16 bases between them. The CDR3 totals 15 residues.

The rearrangement uses TRBV5-1 and TRBJ1-5; 7 bases agree with TRBD1. V was pared by 0 bases and J by 4 bases, with 4 bases of the junction left unmatched. CDR1 and CDR2 from the germline V gene are SGHRS and YFSETQ. This CDR3 has 15 amino acids. The CDR3 coding sequence is TGCGCCAGCAGCTTGGAAGGGACAGAAAATCAGCCCCAGCATTTT. It specifies CASSLEGTENQPQHF.

The chain combines TRBV19 with TRBJ1-2; D is unclear. V was shortened by 3 bases and J by 7 bases, with 9 bases between the two germline ends. Germline V gene sequence: CDR1 LNHDA, CDR2 SQIVND (reference sequence). The CDR3 totals 12 residues. CDR3 DNA sequence: TGTGCCAGTAGTATCAGGCAGATTGGCTACACCTTC. It codes for CASSIRQIGYTF.

The chain joins TRBV28 to TRBJ2-4, with TRBD2 matching 13 bases. J lost 0 bases, V lost 3 bases, and 5 bases had no gene match. Germline assignment: CDR1 MDHEN and CDR2 SYDVKM. There are 18 residues in the CDR3. Here the CDR3 DNA reads TGTGCCAGCAGTTTCACTAGCGGGGGGGCCTTAGCCAAAAACATTCAGTACTTC. Residues: CASSFTSGGALAKNIQYF.

The rearrangement joins TRBV4-1 to TRBJ2-3; TRBD1 might be the D (6 bases). V dropped 1 base and J dropped 0 bases, with 11 bases sitting between them. Germline V gene sequence: CDR1 MGHRA, CDR2 YSYEKL. The CDR3 runs to 16 residues. The CDR3 loop reads CASSQVRGSSTDTQYF. CDR3 nucleotide sequence: TGCGCCAGCAGCCAAGTGAGGGGGAGTAGCACAGATACGCAGTATTTT.

The genes are TRBV20-1 and TRBJ2-7; no reliable D call. V lost 5 bases to trimming and J lost 6 bases, with 11 bases between them. The CDR3 contains 11 residues. Per germline, CDR1 DFQATT and CDR2 SNEGSKA (reference sequence). The CDR3 bases are TGCAGTGCTTCCCTCAGAGGCGAGCAGTACTTC. As protein: CSASLRGEQYF.

The chain links TRBV15 to TRBJ2-5; 8 bases agree with TRBD1. The germline gives CDR1 LNHNV, CDR2 YYDKDF (reference sequence). Trimming took 5 bases from V and 1 from J; bases not matched to a gene: 6. This CDR3 region has 15 residues. The CDR3 reads CATSSDRAAQETQYF. DNA for the CDR3: TGTGCCACCAGCTCGGACAGGGCGGCCCAAGAGACCCAGTACTTC.